The 18 T cell receptor beta chains below come from one sample, sequenced in a study of T cell responses to AZD1222 COVID-19 vaccine. TCRdb's copy holds only in-frame clones and misses some; the assay was immunoSEQ multiplex PCR. The sample holds roughly 170,000 clones, 90% to 95% seen once. Source: peripheral blood, taken on day 0 of AZD1222 vaccination. The source of these receptors is an adult in good health.

This chain links TRBV6-1 with TRBJ1-2; the D is unclear. V was cut by 2 bases and J by 8 bases, with 21 bases left in between. CDR1 and CDR2 (germline): MNHNS, SASEGT. CDR3 length: 16 residues. For the CDR3, the DNA is TGTGCCAGCAGTGAAATGTTCACACCGTTTTATGAGGGCTACACCTTC. It yields the protein CASSEMFTPFYEGYTF.

The gene calls are TRBV7-6 and TRBJ2-7, with a possible D match to TRBD2 (6 bases). The germline gives CDR1 SGHVS, CDR2 FNYEAQ. This CDR3 comprises 13 residues. The ends were cut back, 5 bases at V and 5 bases at J, with 13 bases in the middle. The CDR3 bases are TGTGCCAGCAGCCGGGGGACTGCGGACGAGCAGTACTTC. Protein sequence: CASSRGTADEQYF.

This chain joins TRBV5-4 and TRBJ2-7, with 7 bases identical to TRBD1. The CDR3 contains 15 residues. The V segment lost 3 bases and the J segment 2 bases; nucleotides outside the gene matches: 8. Looked up from germline, CDR1 is SGHNT and CDR2 is YYREEE (reference sequence). As DNA, the CDR3 is TGTGCCAGCAGCTCCCCCCGACAGGGCCCCTACGAGCAGTACTTC. Translation gives CASSSPRQGPYEQYF.

V and J are TRBV19 and TRBJ1-2, with TRBD1 matching 8 bases. J was trimmed by 1 base and V by 5 bases; bases with no gene match: 9. The CDR3 is made up of 16 amino acids. Per germline, CDR1 LNHDA and CDR2 SQIVND (reference sequence). The CDR3 here is CASSPETRGLNYGYTF. The CDR3 nucleotides read TGTGCCAGTAGTCCCGAGACCAGGGGGCTTAACTATGGCTACACCTTC. Full variable domain (missing parts from reference TRBV19 and TRBJ1-2): DGGITQSPKYLFRKEGQNVTLSCEQNLNHDAMYWYRQDPGQGLRLIYYSQIVNDFQKGDIAEGYSVSREKKESFPLTVTSAQKNPTAFYLCASSPETRGLNYGYTFGSGTRLTVV.

This chain connects TRBV9 to TRBJ2-1; TRBD2 agrees at 7 bases. The junction had 2 bases not matched to a gene; V was cut back by 4 bases and J by 7 bases. The CDR3 runs to 12 residues. From germline, CDR1 is SGDLS and CDR2 YYNGEE. The CDR3 sequence is CASSPGGNEQFF. The CDR3 DNA is TGTGCCAGCAGCCCGGGGGGAAATGAGCAGTTCTTC.

J is TRBJ1-1 and V is TRBV5-1, with 7 bases fitting TRBD1. The length of the CDR3 is 13 residues. J lost 4 bases, V lost 4 bases, and 4 bases had no gene match. Germline V gene data show CDR1 as SGHRS and CDR2 as YFSETQ. The CDR3 loop is CASSAQGLTEAFF. The CDR3 nucleotides read TGCGCCAGCAGCGCACAGGGGCTCACTGAAGCTTTCTTT. The variable domain in full, with the rest retrieved from reference TRBV5-1 and TRBJ1-1, is KAGVTQTPRYLIKTRGQQVTLSCSPISGHRSVSWYQQTPGQGLQFLFEYFSETQRNKGNFPGRFSGRQFSNSRSEMNVSTLELGDSALYLCASSAQGLTEAFFGQGTRLTVV.

The chain links TRBV5-1 to TRBJ1-5, with TRBD1 identical over 9 bases. The V gene's germline CDR1 is SGHRS and CDR2 YFSETQ. V shed 4 bases, J shed 7 bases, and the junction held 9 bases outside the gene matches. The CDR3 runs 15 residues. In nucleotides, the CDR3 is TGCGCCAGCAGCACCGGGACAGGGATATTACAGCCCCAGCATTTT. This gives the protein CASSTGTGILQPQHF.

The CDR3 coding sequence is TGTGCCAGCAGTTTATCCGTAGCGTTTACCGAAAAACTGTTTTTT. This translates into CASSLSVAFTEKLFF. The chain uses TRBV28 and TRBJ1-4, with D uncertain. The V end was cut by 1 base, the J end by 8 bases, with 14 bases between. This CDR3 is 15 amino acids long. Germline V gene data show CDR1 as MDHEN and CDR2 as SYDVKM.

The chain combines TRBV7-2 with TRBJ2-7, with D perhaps TRBD1 (6 bases). Germline V gene lookup returns CDR1 SGHTA and CDR2 FQGNSA. V was clipped by 2 bases and J by 7 bases, with 21 bases between them. This CDR3 has 16 residues. CDR3 nucleotides: TGTGCCAGCAGCTTATTCTGGGACACCGCTTCAGGGGAGCAGTACTTC. This sequence encodes CASSLFWDTASGEQYF.

The genes are TRBV5-5 and TRBJ1-5; D remains unclear. V lost 3 bases to trimming and J lost 2 bases, with 12 bases between them. The germline V gene encodes CDR1 SGHKS and CDR2 YYEKEE (reference sequence). This CDR3 comprises 15 residues. The CDR3: CASSSEWQGNQPQHF. CDR3 sequence (DNA): TGTGCCAGCAGCTCCGAGTGGCAGGGCAATCAGCCCCAGCATTTT.

The chain links TRBV20-1 to TRBJ2-1, with TRBD2 identical over 10 bases. Germline V gives CDR1 DFQATT, CDR2 SNEGSKA (reference sequence). V lost 3 bases to trimming and J lost 5 bases; unmatched junction nucleotides: 7. This CDR3 region has 15 residues. CDR3 in DNA: TGCAGTGCTAGTGCCCTAGCGGGGGAAAACAATGAGCAGTTCTTC. It translates to CSASALAGENNEQFF.

The V and J genes are TRBV15 and TRBJ2-7; the D is unclear. V lost 1 base to trimming and J lost 4 bases, with 8 bases between them. Germline assignment: CDR1 LNHNV and CDR2 YYDKDF (reference sequence). CDR3 length: 13 residues. The CDR3 is CATSRGLGYEQYF. The DNA of the CDR3 is TGTGCCACCAGCAGAGGATTGGGATACGAGCAGTACTTC. The variable domain in full, completed from reference TRBV15 and TRBJ2-7, reads DAMVIQNPRYQVTQFGKPVTLSCSQTLNHNVMYWYQQKSSQAPKLLFHYYDKDFNNEADTPDNFQSRRPNTSFCFLDIRSPGLGDTAMYLCATSRGLGYEQYFGPGTRLTVT.

V usage is TRBV5-6 and J usage is TRBJ2-2, with D possibly being TRBD2 (6 bases). Germline loops: CDR1 SGHDT, CDR2 YYEEEE. There are 15 residues in the CDR3. V was trimmed by 2 bases and J by 2 bases, leaving 10 bases between them. DNA for the CDR3: TGTGCCAGCAGCTTTACTAGCAGAAACACCGGGGAGCTGTTTTTT. Translated, it gives CASSFTSRNTGELFF.

V is TRBV5-4 and J is TRBJ1-1; weak D call: TRBD1 (5 bases). The CDR3 length is 14 residues. Trimming took off 5 bases at V and 2 bases at J, with 13 bases between the two ends. Germline V gives CDR1 SGHNT, CDR2 YYREEE (reference sequence). This CDR3 reads CASSIQGGNTEAFF. The CDR3 DNA reads TGTGCCAGCAGTATTCAGGGAGGTAACACTGAAGCTTTCTTT.

The gene calls are TRBV30 and TRBJ1-1; 11 bases are a match to TRBD1. The CDR3 length is 18 residues. The germline gives CDR1 GTSNPN, CDR2 SVGIG (reference sequence). Trimming removed 4 bases from V and 4 bases from J; junction bases left unmatched: 17. The CDR3 region has the DNA TGTGCCTGGACCCTGTACCGGACAGGGGGCTCGGAGGGCACTGAAGCTTTCTTT. Protein: CAWTLYRTGGSEGTEAFF.

This sequence joins TRBV6-5 and TRBJ2-7; 8 nucleotides line up with TRBD2. Per germline, CDR1 MNHEY and CDR2 SVGAGI. The CDR3 spans 14 residues. V lost 0 bases, J lost 4 bases, and 2 bases stayed unmatched. This chain's CDR3 is CASSYSTGGYEQYF. The CDR3, as DNA: TGTGCCAGCAGTTACTCGACGGGAGGGTACGAGCAGTACTTC.

This rearrangement joins TRBV28 to TRBJ1-4, with D uncertain. Trimming stripped 5 bases from V and 2 bases from J, with 12 bases between. CDR1 and CDR2 from the germline V gene are MDHEN and SYDVKM. CDR3 length equals 15 residues. CDR3 nucleotides: TGTGCCAGCAGTATTCCGGGATTCACTAATGAAAAACTGTTTTTT. Translation gives CASSIPGFTNEKLFF.

The sample holds one count of this clone. The chain joins TRBV6-5 to TRBJ2-1; D is possibly TRBD1 (6 bases). Looked up from germline, CDR1 is MNHEY and CDR2 is SVGAGI. The CDR3 length is 12 residues. Trimming took 6 bases from V and 4 from J, leaving 7 bases between them. CDR3 residues: CASRDSYNEQFF. The CDR3 bases are TGTGCCAGCAGGGACAGTTACAATGAGCAGTTCTTC.